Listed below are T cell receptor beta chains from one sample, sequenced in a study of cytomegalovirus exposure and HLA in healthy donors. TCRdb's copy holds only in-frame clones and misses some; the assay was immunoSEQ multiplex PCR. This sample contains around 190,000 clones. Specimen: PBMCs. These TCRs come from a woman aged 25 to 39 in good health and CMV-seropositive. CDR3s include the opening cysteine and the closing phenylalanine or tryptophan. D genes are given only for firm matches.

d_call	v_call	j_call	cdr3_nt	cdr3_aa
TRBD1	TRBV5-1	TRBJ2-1	TGCGCCAGCAGCTCGACAGGGAGCTCCTACAATGAGCAGTTCTTC	CASSSTGSSYNEQFF
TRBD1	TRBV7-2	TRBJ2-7	TGTGCCAGCAGCTTAGAGGCAGGGGGCTACGAGCAGTACTTC	CASSLEAGGYEQYF
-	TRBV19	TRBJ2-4	TGTGCCAGTAGTATCCCCCGGGAGCTCATTCAGTACTTC	CASSIPRELIQYF
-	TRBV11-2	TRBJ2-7	TGTGCCAGCAGCTTTATATCGGGGGAGCAGTACTTC	CASSFISGEQYF
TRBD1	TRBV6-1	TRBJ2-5	TGTGCCAGCAGTGTGGGACAGGCCCAAGAGACCCAGTACTTC	CASSVGQAQETQYF
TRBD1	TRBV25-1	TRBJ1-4	TGTGCCAGCGCCTCAACCGACAGGGTCCGGGAAAAACTGTTTTTT	CASASTDRVREKLFF
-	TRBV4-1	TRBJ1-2	TGCGCCAGCAGCCATGAGGGTAACTATGGCTACACCTTC	CASSHEGNYGYTF
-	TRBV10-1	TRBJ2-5	TGCGCCAGCAGTGAAGGGGTAGCGGTGCAAGAGACCCAGTACTTC	CASSEGVAVQETQYF
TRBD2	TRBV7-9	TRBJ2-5	TGTGCCAGCAGCTCCCCCCCGGGGCCTGCGGGGGAGCAGTACTTC	CASSSPPGPAGEQYF
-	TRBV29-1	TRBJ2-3	TGCAGCGTTGCAGGTTCTCGCACAGATACGCAGTATTTT	CSVAGSRTDTQYF
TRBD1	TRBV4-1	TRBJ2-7	TGCGCCAGCAGCCGTCAACTGGACAGGGAAGGACTCTACGAGCAGTACTTC	CASSRQLDREGLYEQYF
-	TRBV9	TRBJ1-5	TGTGCCAGCAGCGTAGGGGTAGGGGGACAGCCCCAGCATTTT	CASSVGVGGQPQHF
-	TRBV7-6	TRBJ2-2	TGTGCCAGCAGCTTACTCGAAGTAGCCGGGGAGCTGTTTTTT	CASSLLEVAGELFF
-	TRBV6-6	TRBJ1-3	TGTGCCAGCACCCTCTTGGAGTCTGGAAACACCATATATTTT	CASTLLESGNTIYF
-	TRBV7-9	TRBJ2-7	TGTGCCAGCAGCTTATTTTCTGTGGGAGCCTACGAGCAGTACTTC	CASSLFSVGAYEQYF
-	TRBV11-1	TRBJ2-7	TGTGCCAGCAGCTTCAGTACCGGGGGTGGCGAGCAGTACTTC	CASSFSTGGGEQYF
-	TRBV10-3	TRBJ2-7	TGTGCCATCAGTGCTAGGGGAGAGCAGTACTTC	CAISARGEQYF
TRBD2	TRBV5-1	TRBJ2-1	TGCGCCAGCAGCTTGGGACTAGCGGGAGGTTTGCAGTTCTTC	CASSLGLAGGLQFF